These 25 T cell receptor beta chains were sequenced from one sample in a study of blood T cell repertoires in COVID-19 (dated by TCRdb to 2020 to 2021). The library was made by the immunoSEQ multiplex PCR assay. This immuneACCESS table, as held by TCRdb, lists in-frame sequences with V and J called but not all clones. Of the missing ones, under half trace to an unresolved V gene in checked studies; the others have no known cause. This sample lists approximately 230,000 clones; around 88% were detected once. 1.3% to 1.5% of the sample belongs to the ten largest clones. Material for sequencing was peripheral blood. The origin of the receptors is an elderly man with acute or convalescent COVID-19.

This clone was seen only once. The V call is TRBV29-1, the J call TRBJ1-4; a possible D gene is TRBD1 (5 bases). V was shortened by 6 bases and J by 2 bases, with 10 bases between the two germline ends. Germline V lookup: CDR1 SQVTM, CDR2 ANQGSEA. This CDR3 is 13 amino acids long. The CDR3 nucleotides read TGCAGCGTAGCTAGACAGACTAATGAAAAACTGTTTTTT. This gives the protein CSVARQTNEKLFF.

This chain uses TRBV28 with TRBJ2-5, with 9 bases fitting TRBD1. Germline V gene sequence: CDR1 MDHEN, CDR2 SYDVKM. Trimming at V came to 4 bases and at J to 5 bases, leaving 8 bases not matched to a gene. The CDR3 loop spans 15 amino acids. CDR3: CASSSPTGGKETQYF. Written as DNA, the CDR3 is TGTGCCAGCAGTTCGCCCACAGGGGGCAAGGAGACCCAGTACTTC.

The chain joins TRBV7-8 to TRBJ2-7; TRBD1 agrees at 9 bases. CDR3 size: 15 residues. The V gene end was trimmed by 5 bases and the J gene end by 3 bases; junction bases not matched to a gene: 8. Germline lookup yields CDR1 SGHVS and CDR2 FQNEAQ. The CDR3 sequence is CASSPRDRVGYEQYF. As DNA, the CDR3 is TGTGCCAGCAGCCCCCGGGACAGGGTCGGCTACGAGCAGTACTTC. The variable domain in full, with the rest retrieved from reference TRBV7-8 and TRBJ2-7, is GAGVSQSPRYKVAKRGQDVALRCDPISGHVSLFWYQQALGQGPEFLTYFQNEAQLDKSGLPSDRFFAERPEGSVSTLKIQRTQQEDSAVYLCASSPRDRVGYEQYFGPGTRLTVT.

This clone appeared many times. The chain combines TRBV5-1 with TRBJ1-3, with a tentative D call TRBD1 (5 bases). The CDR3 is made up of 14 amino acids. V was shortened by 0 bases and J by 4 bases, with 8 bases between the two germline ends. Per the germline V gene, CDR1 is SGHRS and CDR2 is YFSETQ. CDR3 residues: CASSLGQTGNTIYF. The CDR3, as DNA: TGCGCCAGCAGCTTGGGACAGACAGGAAACACCATATATTTT.

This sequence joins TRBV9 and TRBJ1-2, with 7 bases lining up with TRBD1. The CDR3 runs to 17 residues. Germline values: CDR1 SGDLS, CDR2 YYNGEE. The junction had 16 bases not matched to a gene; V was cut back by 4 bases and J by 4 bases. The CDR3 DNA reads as TGTGCCAGCAGCCACCCCTTTTCGGGACAGCTTAGCTATGGCTACACCTTC. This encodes CASSHPFSGQLSYGYTF.

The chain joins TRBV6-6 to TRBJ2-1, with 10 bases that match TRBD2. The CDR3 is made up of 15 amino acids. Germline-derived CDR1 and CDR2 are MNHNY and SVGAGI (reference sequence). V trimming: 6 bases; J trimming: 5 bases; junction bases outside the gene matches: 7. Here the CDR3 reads CASSPGTSANNEQFF. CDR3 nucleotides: TGTGCCAGCAGCCCCGGGACTAGCGCCAACAATGAGCAGTTCTTC.

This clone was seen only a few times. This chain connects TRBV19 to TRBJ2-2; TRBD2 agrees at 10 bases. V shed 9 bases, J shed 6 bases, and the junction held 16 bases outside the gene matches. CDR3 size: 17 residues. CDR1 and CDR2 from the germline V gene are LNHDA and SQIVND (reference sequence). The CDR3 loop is CASRKLAGAGPAGELFF. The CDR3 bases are TGTGCCAGCAGAAAGCTAGCGGGAGCAGGCCCAGCCGGGGAGCTGTTTTTT.

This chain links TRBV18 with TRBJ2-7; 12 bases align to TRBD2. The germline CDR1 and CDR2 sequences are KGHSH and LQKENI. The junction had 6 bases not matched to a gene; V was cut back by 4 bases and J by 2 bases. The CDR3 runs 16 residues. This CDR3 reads CASSQTPSGRAYEQYF. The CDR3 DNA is TGTGCCAGCTCACAAACCCCTAGCGGGAGGGCCTACGAGCAGTACTTC.

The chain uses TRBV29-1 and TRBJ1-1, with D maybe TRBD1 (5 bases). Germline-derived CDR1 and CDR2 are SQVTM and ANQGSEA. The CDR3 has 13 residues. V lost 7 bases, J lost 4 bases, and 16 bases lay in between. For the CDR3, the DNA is TGCAGCGCTCTCCTGGGTCAGGGCACTGAAGCTTTCTTT. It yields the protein CSALLGQGTEAFF.

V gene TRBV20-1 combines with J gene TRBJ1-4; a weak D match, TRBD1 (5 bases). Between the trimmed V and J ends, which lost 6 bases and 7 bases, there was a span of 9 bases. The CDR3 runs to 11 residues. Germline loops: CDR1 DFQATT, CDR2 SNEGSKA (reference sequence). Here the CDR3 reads CSARGVEKLFF. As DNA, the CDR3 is TGCAGTGCAAGGGGCGTTGAAAAACTGTTTTTT.

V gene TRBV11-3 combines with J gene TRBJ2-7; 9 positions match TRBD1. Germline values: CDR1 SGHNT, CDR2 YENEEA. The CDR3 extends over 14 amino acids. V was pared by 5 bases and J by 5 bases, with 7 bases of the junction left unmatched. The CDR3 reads CASSRGDRANEQYF. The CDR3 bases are TGTGCCAGCAGCCGCGGGGACAGGGCGAACGAGCAGTACTTC.

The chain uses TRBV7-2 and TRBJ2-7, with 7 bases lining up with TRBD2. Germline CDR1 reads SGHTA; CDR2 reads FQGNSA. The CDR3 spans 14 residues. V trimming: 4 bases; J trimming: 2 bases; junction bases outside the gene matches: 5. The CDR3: CASSSRTSTYEQYF. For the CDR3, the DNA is TGTGCCAGCAGCTCCCGGACTAGTACCTACGAGCAGTACTTC.

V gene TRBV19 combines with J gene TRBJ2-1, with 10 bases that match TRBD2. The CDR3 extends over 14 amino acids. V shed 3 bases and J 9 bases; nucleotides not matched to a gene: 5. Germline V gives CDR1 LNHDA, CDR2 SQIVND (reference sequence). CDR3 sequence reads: CASSIQREGFEQFF. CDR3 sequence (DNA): TGTGCCAGTAGTATCCAGCGGGAGGGCTTTGAGCAGTTCTTC.

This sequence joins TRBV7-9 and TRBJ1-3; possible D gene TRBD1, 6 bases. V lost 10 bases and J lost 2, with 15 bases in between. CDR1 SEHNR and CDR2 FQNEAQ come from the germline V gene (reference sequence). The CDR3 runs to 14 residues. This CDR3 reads CAIIIQGAGNTIYF. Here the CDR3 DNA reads TGTGCCATCATTATACAGGGTGCTGGAAACACCATATATTTT.

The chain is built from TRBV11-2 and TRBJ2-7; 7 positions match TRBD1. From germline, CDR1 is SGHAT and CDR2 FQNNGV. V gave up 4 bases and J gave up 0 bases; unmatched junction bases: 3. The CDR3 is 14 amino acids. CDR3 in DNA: TGTGCCAGCAGCTCGACAGGGAGCTCCTACGAGCAGTACTTC. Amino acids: CASSSTGSSYEQYF.

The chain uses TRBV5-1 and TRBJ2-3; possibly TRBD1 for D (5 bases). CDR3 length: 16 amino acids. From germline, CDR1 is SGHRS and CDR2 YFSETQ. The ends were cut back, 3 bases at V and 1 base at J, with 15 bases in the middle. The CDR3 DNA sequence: TGCGCCAGCAGCTCTCAGACAGTCCGTGGCACAGATACGCAGTATTTT. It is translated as CASSSQTVRGTDTQYF.

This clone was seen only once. This CDR3 reads CASSLGSGRLPYNEQFF. In DNA, the CDR3 is TGTGCCAGCAGTTTAGGAAGCGGGAGGCTGCCCTACAATGAGCAGTTCTTC. The rearrangement uses TRBV6-2 or TRBV6-3 and TRBJ2-1; 9 nucleotides agree with TRBD2. The germline V gene encodes CDR1 MNHEY and CDR2 SVGEGT. Losses at the gene ends were 4 bases for V and 2 bases for J; bases not matched to a gene: 9. The CDR3 totals 17 residues.

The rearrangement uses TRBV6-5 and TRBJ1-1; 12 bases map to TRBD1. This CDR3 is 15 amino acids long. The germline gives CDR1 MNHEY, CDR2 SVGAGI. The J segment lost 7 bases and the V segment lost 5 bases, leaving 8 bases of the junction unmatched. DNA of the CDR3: TGTGCCAGCAGTACGGGACAGGGGGCGAGGGGTGAAGCTTTCTTT. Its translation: CASSTGQGARGEAFF.

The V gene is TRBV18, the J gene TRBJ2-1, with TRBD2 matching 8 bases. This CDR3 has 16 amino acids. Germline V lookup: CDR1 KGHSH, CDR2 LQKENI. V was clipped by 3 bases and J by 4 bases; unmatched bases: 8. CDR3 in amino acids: CASSPEAGGRYNEQFF. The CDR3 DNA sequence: TGTGCCAGCTCACCCGAGGCGGGAGGCCGTTACAATGAGCAGTTCTTC.

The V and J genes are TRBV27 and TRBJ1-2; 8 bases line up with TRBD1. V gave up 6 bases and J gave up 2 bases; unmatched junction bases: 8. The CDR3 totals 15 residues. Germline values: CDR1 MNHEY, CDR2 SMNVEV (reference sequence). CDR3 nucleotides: TGTGCCAGCAGCCGACAGGGGATTGGGAACTATGGCTACACCTTC. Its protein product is CASSRQGIGNYGYTF.

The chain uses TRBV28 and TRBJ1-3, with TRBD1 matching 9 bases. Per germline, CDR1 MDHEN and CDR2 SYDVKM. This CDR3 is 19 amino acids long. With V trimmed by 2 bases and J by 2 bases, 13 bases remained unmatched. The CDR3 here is CASSLVLGQGSAAGNTIYF. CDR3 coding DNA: TGTGCCAGCAGTTTAGTGTTGGGACAGGGCTCCGCTGCTGGAAACACCATATATTTT.

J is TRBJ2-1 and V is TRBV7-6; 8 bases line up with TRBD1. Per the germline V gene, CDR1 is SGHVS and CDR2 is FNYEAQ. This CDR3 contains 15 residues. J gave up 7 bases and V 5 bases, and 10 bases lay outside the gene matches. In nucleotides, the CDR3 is TGTGCCAGCAGCCTCCTCGTCCAGGGGGCGAATGAGCAGTTCTTC. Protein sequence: CASSLLVQGANEQFF.

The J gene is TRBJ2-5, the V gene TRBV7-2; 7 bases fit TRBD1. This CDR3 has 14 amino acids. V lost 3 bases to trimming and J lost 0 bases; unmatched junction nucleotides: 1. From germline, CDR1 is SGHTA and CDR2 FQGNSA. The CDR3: CASSLTGYQETQYF. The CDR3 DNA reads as TGTGCCAGCAGCTTGACAGGGTACCAAGAGACCCAGTACTTC.

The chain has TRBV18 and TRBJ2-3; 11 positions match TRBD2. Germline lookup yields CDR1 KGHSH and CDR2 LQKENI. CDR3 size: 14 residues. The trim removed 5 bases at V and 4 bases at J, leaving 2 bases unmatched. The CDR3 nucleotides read TGTGCCAGCTCATCACTAGCGGGGGCAGATACGCAGTATTTT. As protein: CASSSLAGADTQYF.

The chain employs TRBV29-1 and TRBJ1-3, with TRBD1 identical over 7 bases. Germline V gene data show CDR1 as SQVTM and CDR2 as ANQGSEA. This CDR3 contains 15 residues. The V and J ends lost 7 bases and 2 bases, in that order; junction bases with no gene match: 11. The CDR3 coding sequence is TGCAGCGCCGTATACGGAGGGGGCACTGGAAACACCATATATTTT. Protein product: CSAVYGGGTGNTIYF.